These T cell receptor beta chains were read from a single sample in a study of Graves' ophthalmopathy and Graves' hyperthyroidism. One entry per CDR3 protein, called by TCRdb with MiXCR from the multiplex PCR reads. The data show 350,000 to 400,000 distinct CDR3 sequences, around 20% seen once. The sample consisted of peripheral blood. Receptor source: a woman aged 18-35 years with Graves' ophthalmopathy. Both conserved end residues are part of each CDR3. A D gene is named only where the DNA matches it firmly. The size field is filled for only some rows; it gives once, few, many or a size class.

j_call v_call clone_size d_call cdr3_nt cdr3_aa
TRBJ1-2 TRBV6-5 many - TGTGCCAGCAGTTACTCGATCGGCTATGGCTACACCTTC CASSYSIGYGYTF
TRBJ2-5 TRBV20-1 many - TGCAGTGCCACCGGGTTCGGCGGGCAACAAGAGACCCAGTACTTC CSATGFGGQQETQYF
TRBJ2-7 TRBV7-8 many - TGTGCCAGCAGCGCAAGCCGCTACGAGCAGTACTTC CASSASRYEQYF
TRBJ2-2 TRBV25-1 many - TGTGCCAGCAGTGAATACCTTACGGGGCCAAGAACCGGGGAGCTGTTTTTT CASSEYLTGPRTGELFF
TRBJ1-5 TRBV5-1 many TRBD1 TGCGCCAGCAGCCCGGGGACAGGGTTACGGGGCAATCAGCCCCAGCATTTT CASSPGTGLRGNQPQHF
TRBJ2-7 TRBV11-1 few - TGTGCCAGCAGCCCCGGACAGCTACTGGACGAGCAGTACTTC CASSPGQLLDEQYF
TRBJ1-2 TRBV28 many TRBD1 TGTGCCAGCGAGGACAGGGGAGCGCTTAACTATGGCTACACCTTC CASEDRGALNYGYTF
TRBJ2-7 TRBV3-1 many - TGTGCCAGCAGCCAAGATCGGGCTAGCGATCCCTACGAGCAGTACTTC CASSQDRASDPYEQYF
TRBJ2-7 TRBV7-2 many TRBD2 TGTGCCAGCAGCTCACCGACTAGCGGGAGAAACTACGAGCAGTACTTC CASSSPTSGRNYEQYF
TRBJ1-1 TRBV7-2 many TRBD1 TGTGCCAGCTTACTTTACAAGGGGGCCGGCACTGAAGCTTTCTTT CASLLYKGAGTEAFF
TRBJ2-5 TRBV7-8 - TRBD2 TGTGCCAGCAGCTTATCTGGCGGGAGGGCCCAAGAGACCCAGTACTTC CASSLSGGRAQETQYF
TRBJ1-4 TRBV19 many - TGTGCCAGTGGCAGGGGAGAAAAACTGTTTTTT CASGRGEKLFF
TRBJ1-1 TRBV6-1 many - TGTGCCAGCAGAGACCACAGGGTACCTTTCTTT CASRDHRVPFF
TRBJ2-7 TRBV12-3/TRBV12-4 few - TGTGCCAGCAGTCGCGACTCCGGAGGGGGAATGTACGAGCAGTACTTC CASSRDSGGGMYEQYF
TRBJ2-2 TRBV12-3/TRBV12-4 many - TGTGCCAGCAGTTTCGCGGGAAACACCGGGGAGCTGTTTTTT CASSFAGNTGELFF
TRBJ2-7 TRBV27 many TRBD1 TGTGCCAGCAGTGGGAGGACAGGGGGGCTGGAGCAGTACTTC CASSGRTGGLEQYF
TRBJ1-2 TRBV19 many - TGTGCCAGTAGCTCCCCAGGACGGAACTATGGCTACACCTTC CASSSPGRNYGYTF
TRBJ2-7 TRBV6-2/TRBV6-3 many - TGTGCCAGCAGGTCCCTAGGGGCACAGCCTCGGACCTACGAGCAGTACTTC CASRSLGAQPRTYEQYF
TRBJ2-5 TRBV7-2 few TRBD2 TGTGCCAGCAGCTATAGGGCGGGACTAGGGGAAGAGACCCAGTACTTC CASSYRAGLGEETQYF
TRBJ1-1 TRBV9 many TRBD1 TGTGCCAGCAGCCCACGACAGGGACCTTTCTCTGAAGCTTTCTTT CASSPRQGPFSEAFF
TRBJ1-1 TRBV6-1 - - TGTGCCAGCAGTGAAGCTGCAGACGATAAAGCTTTCTTT CASSEAADDKAFF
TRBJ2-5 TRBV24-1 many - TGTGCCACCAGGGACAACTTCGGAGAGACCCAGTACTTC CATRDNFGETQYF
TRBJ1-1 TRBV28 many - TGTGCCAGCAGTTTAATAAGTGGAAAAGCTTTCTTT CASSLISGKAFF
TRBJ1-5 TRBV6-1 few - TGTGCCAGCAGTCCACCCAGATTAAATCAGCCCCAGCATTTT CASSPPRLNQPQHF
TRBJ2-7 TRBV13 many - TGTGCCAGCAGCTCACAGGGCCTGGGCTACGAGCAGTACTTC CASSSQGLGYEQYF
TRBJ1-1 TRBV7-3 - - TGTGCCAGCAGCCCCAGTCGGGAGAACACTGAAGCTTTCTTT CASSPSRENTEAFF
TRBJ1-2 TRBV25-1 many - TGTGCCAGCAGTAGAGCCTGGGCAGTCTCTTTCTATGGCTACACCTTC CASSRAWAVSFYGYTF
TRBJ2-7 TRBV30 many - TGTGCCTGGAGAGGAGGTCTAGCCTTCTCCTACGAGCAGTACTTC CAWRGGLAFSYEQYF
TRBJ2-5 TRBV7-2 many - TGTGCCAGCAGCCCAAAAGGGGGTGGAGAGACCCAGTACTTC CASSPKGGGETQYF
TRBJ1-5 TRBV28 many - TGTGCCAGCGCCAAATCAGAACCGAATCAGCCCCAGCATTTT CASAKSEPNQPQHF
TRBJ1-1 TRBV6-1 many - TGTGCCAGCACCCAGGGATATTACACTGAAGCTTTCTTT CASTQGYYTEAFF
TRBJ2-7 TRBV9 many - TGTGCCAGCAGCTTCCACGGGGACGGGCCCTACGAGCAGTACTTC CASSFHGDGPYEQYF
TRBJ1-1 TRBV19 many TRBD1 TGTGCCAGTAGTAGGAGGGACAGGGGGATGAACACTGAAGCTTTCTTT CASSRRDRGMNTEAFF
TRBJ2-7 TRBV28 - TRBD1 TGTGCCAGCTGTACTCCGGGACAGGCCCTGTACGAGCAGTACTTC CASCTPGQALYEQYF
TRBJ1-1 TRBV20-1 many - TGCAGTGCTAGAGACCCGCGGCTCGCACCGAACACTGAAGCTTTCTTT CSARDPRLAPNTEAFF
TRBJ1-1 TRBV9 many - TGTGCCAGCAGCCCGGCCGGGACATCTGAAGCTTTCTTT CASSPAGTSEAFF
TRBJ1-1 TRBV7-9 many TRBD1 TGTGCCACTCGGAGGACAGGACACACTGAAGCTTTCTTT CATRRTGHTEAFF
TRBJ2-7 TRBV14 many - TGTGCCAGCAGCCAAACTGGGGGGCCGCGGGAGCAGTACTTC CASSQTGGPREQYF
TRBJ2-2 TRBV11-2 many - TGTGCCAGCAGCCATCCTAGGGGGTTTTCATGGGACACCGGGGAGCCGTTTTTT CASSHPRGFSWDTGEPFF
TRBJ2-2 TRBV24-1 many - TGTGCCACCAGCAAGAATAGGGTTCCCGGGGAGCTGTTTTTT CATSKNRVPGELFF
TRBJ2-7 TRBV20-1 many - TGCAGTGCTAGAGATCCCAGTCGGTACGAGCAGTACTTC CSARDPSRYEQYF
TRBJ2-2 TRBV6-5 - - TGTGCCAGCAGTTACAAAGCGGCCGGGGAGCTGTTTTTT CASSYKAAGELFF
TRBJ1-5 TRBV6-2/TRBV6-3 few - TGTGCCAGCAGTTACTCTCAGGCTAGCAATCAGCCCCAGCATTTT CASSYSQASNQPQHF
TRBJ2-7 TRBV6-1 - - TGTGCCACCCGCCCTAGCGCAGTCTACGAGCAGTACTTC CATRPSAVYEQYF
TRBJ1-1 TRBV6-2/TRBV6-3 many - TGTGCCAGCAGTGTGTTAGAGGGCCTCATGAACACTGAAGCTTTCTTT CASSVLEGLMNTEAFF